Shown below are 22 T cell receptor beta chains from a single sample sequenced in a study of cytomegalovirus exposure and HLA in healthy donors. The PCR was carried out with 60 Vbeta primers and 13 Jbeta primers. Clones were read by immunoSEQ multiplex PCR, and TCRdb kept only the in-frame ones, dropping some. The repertoire holds about 94,000 clones, with 65% to 75% as singletons. Material for sequencing was PBMCs. Source of these receptors: a man under 40 in good health and CMV-seropositive.

Comments on this clone: An end of the junction does not agree with germline; a read error may underlie this. The CDR3 bases are TGTGCCAGCAGTGGGACTAGCGGGAACTCCGGGGAGCTGTTTTTT. This gives the protein CASSGTSGNSGELFF. The chain uses TRBV7-3 and TRBJ2-2, with TRBD2 matching 13 bases. The CDR3 sequence is 15 residues long. Germline V gene sequence: CDR1 SGHTA, CDR2 FQGTGA.

V usage is TRBV18 and J usage is TRBJ2-2; TRBD1 matches 9 bases. V lost 4 bases, J lost 4 bases, and 4 bases stayed unmatched. There are 15 residues in the CDR3. Per the germline V gene, CDR1 is KGHSH and CDR2 is LQKENI. CDR3 nucleotides: TGTGCCAGCTCACGTGAGACAGGGGGCACCGGGGAGCTGTTTTTT. Protein sequence: CASSRETGGTGELFF.

The chain employs TRBV6-5 and TRBJ2-5; 8 bases are a match to TRBD1. The end of the DNA is better explained by TRBJ2-7, so the J call may be wrong. This CDR3 contains 15 residues. From germline, CDR1 is MNHEY and CDR2 SVGAGI. In DNA form, the CDR3 reads TGTGCCAGCAGTTACTCGACAGGGGCCTCCTACGAGCAGTACTTC. Amino acids: CASSYSTGASYEQYF.

This clone was detected a few times. V and J are TRBV6-5 and TRBJ2-1; TRBD2 aligns across 11 bases. Germline V gives CDR1 MNHEY, CDR2 SVGAGI. The CDR3 has 15 residues. The trim removed 6 bases at V and 4 bases at J, leaving 5 bases unmatched. CDR3 coding DNA: TGTGCCAGCAGGTCTGGGACTAGCGGATACAATGAGCAGTTCTTC. Translation gives CASRSGTSGYNEQFF.

The rearrangement uses TRBV30 and TRBJ2-1, with a tentative D call TRBD2 (5 bases). This CDR3 region has 15 residues. CDR1 is GTSNPN, CDR2 SVGIG, per germline (reference sequence). V was trimmed by 1 base and J by 3 bases, leaving 13 bases between them. CDR3 sequence: CAWSEVSSLYNEQFF. The CDR3 region has the DNA TGTGCCTGGAGTGAGGTTTCTAGCCTCTACAATGAGCAGTTCTTC.

The chain links TRBV5-4 to TRBJ1-4; 7 bases are a match to TRBD1. Germline CDR1 is SGHNT and CDR2 is YYREEE (reference sequence). With V trimmed by 3 bases and J by 4 bases, 9 bases remained unmatched. The CDR3 contains 16 residues. DNA for the CDR3: TGTGCCAGCAGCTCTGCGGACAGGTCGTTTAATGAAAAACTGTTTTTT. This encodes CASSSADRSFNEKLFF.

The chain recombines TRBV5-1 with TRBJ1-2; 8 nucleotides agree with TRBD1. Per the germline V gene, CDR1 is SGHRS and CDR2 is YFSETQ. V gave up 4 bases and J gave up 6 bases; unmatched junction bases: 14. This CDR3 has 16 residues. The CDR3 DNA sequence: TGCGCCAGCAGCCCTCTGACAGGGGAGGTAACTAATGGCTACACCTTC. Protein sequence: CASSPLTGEVTNGYTF.

The chain combines TRBV29-1 with TRBJ1-5; 10 bases fit TRBD1. Germline CDR1 is SQVTM and CDR2 is ANQGSEA. The ends lost 6 bases at V and 4 bases at J; junction bases unmatched: 3. This CDR3 has 13 residues. The CDR3 loop is CSVGQGGNQPQHF. CDR3 DNA sequence: TGCAGCGTAGGACAGGGGGGAAATCAGCCCCAGCATTTT.

CDR3 loop: CASSSPQGQGNTEAFF. CDR3 bases: TGTGCCAGCAGCTCACCACAGGGACAGGGGAACACTGAAGCTTTCTTT. J is TRBJ1-1 and V is TRBV7-8; the match to TRBD1 covers 9 bases. J was trimmed by 1 base and V by 4 bases; bases with no gene match: 7. CDR1 and CDR2 (germline): SGHVS, FQNEAQ. The CDR3 has 16 residues.

The chain combines TRBV19 with TRBJ1-5, with 12 bases fitting TRBD1. The CDR3 extends over 15 amino acids. After removal of 4 bases from V and 6 bases from J, the junction contained 4 bases not matched to a gene. Germline CDR1 reads LNHDA; CDR2 reads SQIVND (reference sequence). The CDR3 region has the DNA TGTGCCAGTAGTACGGGACAGGGGGCGCGTCAGCCCCAGCATTTT. Protein product: CASSTGQGARQPQHF.

The chain links TRBV4-1 to TRBJ1-1; D might be TRBD1 (5 bases). The CDR3 has 15 residues. V lost 0 bases and J lost 6, with 14 bases in between. Germline CDR1 MGHRA, CDR2 YSYEKL. The CDR3: CASSQEPPGMAEAFF. The CDR3, as DNA: TGCGCCAGCAGCCAAGAACCCCCAGGGATGGCTGAAGCTTTCTTT.

This chain joins TRBV19 and TRBJ1-5, with TRBD1 identical over 7 bases. With V trimmed by 5 bases and J by 1 base, 5 bases remained unmatched. CDR1 and CDR2 from the germline V gene are LNHDA and SQIVND (reference sequence). The CDR3 totals 15 residues. Here the CDR3 reads CASSLPGQSNQPQHF. Here the CDR3 DNA reads TGTGCCAGTAGTCTGCCGGGACAGAGCAATCAGCCCCAGCATTTT.

The rearrangement uses TRBV2 and TRBJ1-6; D gene uncertain. Germline CDR1 SNHLY, CDR2 FYNNEI. This CDR3 is 15 amino acids long. V was shortened by 3 bases and J by 9 bases, with 15 bases between the two germline ends. CDR3 residues: CASSEKRAGSSPLHF. The DNA of the CDR3 is TGTGCCAGCAGTGAGAAAAGGGCGGGGAGTTCACCCCTCCACTTT.

The chain joins TRBV6-1 to TRBJ2-5; maybe TRBD2 (6 bases). Germline V gene sequence: CDR1 MNHNS, CDR2 SASEGT. V lost 7 bases and J lost 9, with 12 bases in between. The CDR3 extends over 11 amino acids. The CDR3 bases are TGTGCCAGCAACGAAGGCGGGGCCCAGTACTTC. Its protein is CASNEGGAQYF.

This clone is a singleton in its sample. One end of the junction fails to match germline, which may point to a read error. V usage is TRBV7-7 and J usage is TRBJ2-1; D call uncertain. The germline CDR1 and CDR2 sequences are SSHAT and FNYEAQ (reference sequence). The CDR3 sequence is 14 residues long. The CDR3 region has the DNA TGTGCTAGCAGCTTAGATGGTCTTACAAATGAGCAGTTCTTC. This codes for CASSLDGLTNEQFF.

The V gene is TRBV25-1, the J gene TRBJ2-1, with no clear D. There are 12 residues in the CDR3. V was pared by 4 bases and J by 5 bases, with 6 bases between. Germline V gene data show CDR1 as MGHDK and CDR2 as SYGVNS. The CDR3 coding sequence is TGTGCCAGCAGTGGGCCCCACAATGAGCAGTTCTTC. Its protein product is CASSGPHNEQFF.

The V gene is TRBV5-4, the J gene TRBJ1-2; D not certain. V lost 1 base and J lost 2, with 6 bases in between. CDR3 length: 13 amino acids. Germline V lookup: CDR1 SGHNT, CDR2 YYREEE (reference sequence). As DNA, the CDR3 is TGTGCCAGCAGCTTGTCCAGGAACTATGGCTACACCTTC. Translated, it gives CASSLSRNYGYTF.

The chain employs TRBV7-9 and TRBJ1-4; TRBD1 might be the D (6 bases). The V and J ends lost 4 bases and 10 bases respectively, with 13 bases between them. The CDR3 is 13 amino acids. Germline CDR1 is SEHNR and CDR2 is FQNEAQ (reference sequence). The CDR3 loop is CASSYQTGTKLFF. For the CDR3, the DNA is TGTGCCAGCAGCTACCAAACAGGGACAAAACTGTTTTTT.

The CDR3 DNA reads TGTGCCAGCAGCCCGAGCGGGAGCAGAATAGATACGCAGTATTTT. Its translation: CASSPSGSRIDTQYF. The V gene is TRBV7-7, the J gene TRBJ2-3; 8 bases are a match to TRBD2. The CDR3 loop spans 15 amino acids. Looked up from germline, CDR1 is SSHAT and CDR2 is FNYEAQ (reference sequence). J lost 5 bases, V lost 5 bases, and 9 bases had no gene match.

The V call is TRBV28, the J call TRBJ2-7; the D gene is possibly TRBD1 (6 bases). The CDR3 consists of 13 residues. Per germline, CDR1 MDHEN and CDR2 SYDVKM. Trimming took off 3 bases at V and 3 bases at J, with 9 bases between the two ends. The CDR3 sequence is CASSFGQFYEQYF. The CDR3 nucleotides are TGTGCCAGCAGTTTTGGACAGTTCTACGAGCAGTACTTC. The complete variable domain, with remaining parts taken from reference TRBV28 and TRBJ2-7, reads DVKVTQSSRYLVKRTGEKVFLECVQDMDHENMFWYRQDPGLGLRLIYFSYDVKMKEKGDIPEGYSVSREKKERFSLILESASTNQTSMYLCASSFGQFYEQYFGPGTRLTVT.

This chain links TRBV4-2 with TRBJ2-3; TRBD1 is a possible D gene (6 bases). This CDR3 contains 17 residues. The germline CDR1 and CDR2 sequences are LGHNA and YNFKEQ. Trimming took 3 bases from V and 2 from J, leaving 18 bases between them. The DNA of the CDR3 is TGTGCCAGCAGCCATGGGCTGGGGGCGGATGTCACAGATACGCAGTATTTT. The encoded protein is CASSHGLGADVTDTQYF.

This clone came up once. The junction shows a germline mismatch at one end, possibly a read error. CDR3 amino acids: CASSISGTSGFEQYF. CDR3 in DNA: TGTGCCAGCAGTATATCCGGGACTAGCGGGTTCGAGCAGTACTTC. The gene calls are TRBV27 and TRBJ2-7; 12 bases agree with TRBD2. Germline V gene sequence: CDR1 MNHEY, CDR2 SMNVEV (reference sequence). The CDR3 consists of 15 residues.